Given below is one T cell receptor (beta chain) in context. Cohort placement rested on clinical history that participants reported themselves. Recovery meant two consecutive negative NP/OP PCR tests, professional clearance, or resolved symptoms. The germline V and J ends were trimmed by 5 bases and 3 bases, with 13 bases remaining between them. In germline, CDR1 is SGHAT, CDR2 FQNNGV. CDR3 size: 14 residues. The entry originates in a study of blood T cell repertoires in COVID-19. The wider study: Sample material is recorded as cDNA or gDNA derived from T cells, B-cell-depleted T cells, or PBMCs.

Under the authors' procedure: Reference gene primer amplification yielded estimated nucleated cell counts. Assay used: immunoSEQ multiplex PCR; TCRdb lists only in-frame clones, some missing. V, J and clone size are those of that table, while D and trimming were read from the DNA. The sample holds some 270,000 clones, 70% to 90% seen once. The chain is built from TRBV11-2 and TRBJ1-1; D is perhaps TRBD1 (5 bases). This receptor was taken from a woman in her thirties who had recovered from COVID-19. Sequences were obtained from PBMCs or T cells enriched from blood (not recorded which). CDR3 in DNA: TGTGCCAGCAGCAACAGGCACAGCTACACTGAAGCTTTCTTT. Translated: CASSNRHSYTEAFF.